This entry lists 27 T cell receptor beta chains sequenced from one sample in a study of T cells in women clearing cervical HPV infection. Sequencing was performed with immunoSEQ multiplex PCR; in TCRdb, only in-frame clones are kept and a portion is missing. This sample's clone table lists more than 20,000 clones. The material sequenced was blood buffy coat. The receptors shown here come from a woman aged 18-70 years with a cervical HPV16 infection that either progressed to CIN3+ or cleared (not recorded which).

In the case of this clone: The DNA ends 3 residues before the CDR3 does, and the rest of the CDR3 is filled in from the germline J gene. The J gene is TRBJ1-5, the V gene TRBV28; TRBD1 matches 9 bases. This CDR3 is 16 amino acids long. The germline CDR1 and CDR2 sequences are MDHEN and SYDVKM. V shed 5 bases, J shed 3 bases, and the junction held 8 bases outside the gene matches. The CDR3 loop is CASSPGQGGTNQPQHF. The sequenced part of the CDR3 DNA is TGTGCCAGCAGTCCGGGACAGGGTGGGACCAATCAGCCC.

A word on this clone: Coverage ceases 3 residues before the CDR3 finishes, and the germline J gene fills in the end. The chain couples TRBV9 to TRBJ2-5; D gene ambiguous. From germline, CDR1 is SGDLS and CDR2 YYNGEE. V lost 3 bases, J lost 0 bases, and 9 bases lay in between. The CDR3 totals 14 residues. CDR3 region: CASSAPPDQETQYF. Partial CDR3 DNA: TGTGCCAGCAGCGCGCCCCCGGACCAAGAGACC.

Concerning this clone: The read ends 3 residues early relative to the CDR3; the germline J gene fills the gap. V and J are TRBV2 and TRBJ1-4; possible D gene TRBD1, 5 bases. This CDR3 is built from 16 residues. CDR1 is SNHLY and CDR2 is FYNNEI in the germline V gene. The CDR3 bases that were read are TGTGCCAGCAGTGACGGAGAACACTCTGGGGCCAACGTA. This sequence encodes CASSDGEHSGANV. The CDR3 in its entirety is CASSDGEHSGANVLFF. The full variable domain, completed using reference TRBV2 and TRBJ1-4, is EPEVTQTPSHQVTQMGQEVILRCVPISNHLYFYWYRQILGQKVEFLVSFYNNEISEKSEIFDDQFSVERPDGSNFTLKIRSTKLEDSAMYFCASSDGEHSGANVLFFGSGTQLSVL.

CDR3: CASSQAMGRSPLHF. Incomplete CDR3 DNA: TGTGCCAGCAGCCAGGCCATGGGGCGTTCACCC. This chain uses TRBV28 with TRBJ1-6, with D perhaps TRBD1 (5 bases). The read finishes 3 residues shy of the CDR3 end, and the germline J gene is used to complete it. Per the germline V gene, CDR1 is MDHEN and CDR2 is SYDVKM. Trimming took off 6 bases at V and 9 bases at J, with 15 bases between the two ends. CDR3 size: 14 residues.

To note about this clone: Read sequence stops 3 residues before the CDR3 end, and the germline J gene provides the missing end. The chain recombines TRBV7-9 with TRBJ1-2; D ambiguous. Germline CDR1 is SEHNR and CDR2 is FQNEAQ (reference sequence). There are 15 residues in the CDR3. The sequenced CDR3 bases are TGTGCCAGCAGCTCTCGGAGAACTAGAAACAATGAC. It specifies CASSSRRTRNND. The CDR3, in full, reads CASSSRRTRNNDYTF.

On this clone: The read is 3 residues too short to cover the CDR3 end, so that end is filled in from the germline J gene. This chain joins TRBV18 and TRBJ1-4; D may be TRBD1 (5 bases). This CDR3 contains 14 residues. Per germline, CDR1 KGHSH and CDR2 LQKENI. CDR3: CASSQSSGANVLFF. Partial CDR3 DNA: TGTGCCAGCTCTCAAAGCTCTGGGGCCAACGTA.

Concerning this clone: The sequenced fragment ends 3 residues before the CDR3 boundary, so the rest is inferred from the germline J gene. The chain carries TRBV7-9 and TRBJ1-2, with 7 bases identical to TRBD1. There are 14 residues in the CDR3. Looked up from germline, CDR1 is SEHNR and CDR2 is FQNEAQ (reference sequence). With 5 bases clipped from V and 1 base from J, the junction kept 4 bases outside the gene matches. The CDR3 bases that were read are TGTGCCAGCAGCCAGAGGGACAGTAACTATGGC. The encoded protein is CASSQRDSNYG. The whole CDR3 region reads CASSQRDSNYGYTF.

About this clone itself: Read coverage stops 3 residues before the CDR3 terminus; the germline J gene supplies the remainder. The chain links TRBV18 to TRBJ1-4; no clear D. V lost 4 bases and J 4 bases, leaving 7 bases between the germline ends. The CDR3 has 13 amino acids. Germline V gene sequence: CDR1 KGHSH, CDR2 LQKENI. Partial CDR3 DNA: TGTGCCAGCTCACGGGCAGATAATGAAAAA. This encodes CASSRADNEK. The full CDR3 protein is CASSRADNEKLFF.

Of note for this clone: The CDR3 end falls 3 residues outside the read, so it is completed with the germline J gene. V is TRBV19 and J is TRBJ2-3, with 7 positions matching TRBD1. The CDR3 extends over 14 amino acids. Germline CDR1 LNHDA, CDR2 SQIVND (reference sequence). CDR3 residues: CASSNSGQQETQYF. Incomplete CDR3 DNA: TGTGCCAGTAGTAACTCGGGACAGCAAGAGACG.

Remarks on this clone: Read sequence stops 3 residues before the CDR3 end, and the germline J gene provides the missing end. The chain joins TRBV19 to TRBJ1-1, with D uncertain. The CDR3 length is 13 residues. CDR1 and CDR2 (germline): LNHDA, SQIVND (reference sequence). The V and J ends lost 1 base and 1 base respectively, with 4 bases between them. The covered CDR3 bases are TGTGCCAGTAGTATAGGACAGAACACTGAA. Amino acids: CASSIGQNTE. The entire CDR3 is CASSIGQNTEAFF.

Details on this clone: The read ends 3 residues shy of where the CDR3 ends; the end is completed using the germline J gene. Other DNA variants within this sample encode the same CDR3. This sequence joins TRBV11-2 and TRBJ1-2, with D perhaps matching TRBD1 (6 bases). Per the germline V gene, CDR1 is SGHAT and CDR2 is FQNNGV. The CDR3 runs to 13 residues. CDR3 DNA, as far as it was read: TGTGCCAGCAGCTTAGGGGACACAGATACC. Translating gives CASSLGDTDT. The CDR3 as a whole reads CASSLGDTDTYTF.

A note on this clone: The read ends 3 residues before the CDR3 terminus; that terminus is restored from the germline J gene. V is TRBV19 and J is TRBJ1-2, with a tentative D call TRBD1 (6 bases). Germline V CDR1 and CDR2: LNHDA, SQIVND (reference sequence). The CDR3 loop spans 14 amino acids. The ends were cut back, 4 bases at V and 5 bases at J, with 14 bases in the middle. The CDR3 loop is CASSRDTKLYGYTF. Incomplete CDR3 DNA: TGTGCCAGTAGTAGGGACACCAAGCTTTATGGC.

A note on this clone: The read halts 3 residues ahead of the CDR3 end, with the missing end drawn from the germline J gene. This chain links TRBV20-1 with TRBJ2-3; 9 nucleotides agree with TRBD2. This CDR3 is built from 17 residues. V trimming: 0 bases; J trimming: 4 bases; junction bases outside the gene matches: 11. Germline assignment: CDR1 DFQATT and CDR2 SNEGSKA (reference sequence). The CDR3 protein is CSARDKKRAGGPDTQYF. Partial CDR3 DNA: TGCAGTGCTAGAGATAAAAAACGTGCGGGAGGGCCAGATACG.

In regard to this clone: Read sequence stops 3 residues before the CDR3 end, and the germline J gene provides the missing end. J is TRBJ2-1 and V is TRBV6-4, with 8 nucleotides matching TRBD2. V shed 0 bases and J 9 bases; nucleotides not matched to a gene: 7. The CDR3 has 15 amino acids. Germline CDR1 and CDR2: MRHNA and SNTAGT. The CDR3 DNA, read in part, is TGTGCCAGCAGTGACTCGGCGGGGGGAGTGGGTGAG. Its translation: CASSDSAGGVGE. The entire CDR3 sequence reads CASSDSAGGVGEQFF.

On this clone: The read gets to within 3 residues of the CDR3 end, and the germline J gene fills in the rest. This chain links TRBV5-1 with TRBJ2-3; D not resolved. The CDR3 extends over 16 amino acids. The germline V gene encodes CDR1 SGHRS and CDR2 YFSETQ. The sequenced CDR3 bases are TGCGCCAGCAGCCCCACCGGTTGGGCTGTACAAGAGACG. This codes for CASSPTGWAVQET. The CDR3, in full, reads CASSPTGWAVQETQYF. The full variable domain, its missing parts supplied by reference TRBV5-1 and TRBJ2-3, is KAGVTQTPRYLIKTRGQQVTLSCSPISGHRSVSWYQQTPGQGLQFLFEYFSETQRNKGNFPGRFSGRQFSNSRSEMNVSTLELGDSALYLCASSPTGWAVQETQYFGPGTRLTVL.

To note about this clone: The read ends 3 residues before the CDR3 terminus; that terminus is restored from the germline J gene. Other DNA variants within this sample encode the same CDR3. The gene calls are TRBV20-1 and TRBJ1-3; possible D gene TRBD1, 5 bases. CDR1 is DFQATT, CDR2 SNEGSKA, per germline (reference sequence). The CDR3 runs to 14 residues. Between the trimmed V and J ends, which lost 3 bases and 2 bases, there was a span of 11 bases. Partial CDR3 DNA: TGCAGTGCTAGCGGGGGTCCTACTGGAAACACC. Translation gives CSASGGPTGNT. The whole CDR3 sequence reads CSASGGPTGNTIYF.

On this clone itself: From the germline J gene comes the end of the CDR3, since the read stops 3 residues before it. The chain combines TRBV13 with TRBJ2-3; D is uncertain. CDR3 size: 14 residues. Germline lookup yields CDR1 PRHDT and CDR2 FYEKMQ (reference sequence). The CDR3 DNA, read in part, is TGTGCCAGCAGCTTCGAGCTCGACAAAGAGACG. This codes for CASSFELDKET. The CDR3 reads in full as CASSFELDKETQYF. The full variable domain, its missing parts supplied by reference TRBV13 and TRBJ2-3, is AAGVIQSPRHLIKEKRETATLKCYPIPRHDTVYWYQQGPGQDPQFLISFYEKMQSDKGSIPDRFSAQQFSDYHSELNMSSLELGDSALYFCASSFELDKETQYFGPGTRLTVL.

A word on this clone: Sequencing ends 3 residues short of the CDR3 end; the germline J gene provides the rest. The rearrangement joins TRBV10-3 to TRBJ1-5, with TRBD1 identical over 8 bases. The trim removed 9 bases at V and 2 bases at J, leaving 9 bases unmatched. The CDR3 has 15 residues. Germline CDR1 and CDR2: ENHRY and SYGVKD. The sequenced part of the CDR3 DNA is TGTGCCATTGGGGCAGGGGGCAGTGGCAATCAGCCC. This gives the protein CAIGAGGSGNQP. The complete CDR3 protein is CAIGAGGSGNQPQHF.

With respect to this clone: The sequenced fragment ends 3 residues before the CDR3 boundary, so the rest is inferred from the germline J gene. The gene calls are TRBV5-1 and TRBJ2-4; tentatively, D is TRBD1 (6 bases). The CDR3 loop spans 15 amino acids. V dropped 4 bases and J dropped 3 bases, with 14 bases sitting between them. Germline CDR1 is SGHRS and CDR2 is YFSETQ. CDR3 residues: CASSLQGSNKNIQYF. The sequenced CDR3 bases are TGCGCCAGCAGCCTCCAGGGGTCGAACAAAAACATT.

With regard to this clone: The sequenced fragment ends 3 residues before the CDR3 boundary, so the rest is inferred from the germline J gene. The chain uses TRBV5-1 and TRBJ2-4; 7 nucleotides agree with TRBD1. Germline V gene data show CDR1 as SGHRS and CDR2 as YFSETQ. The CDR3 sequence is 14 residues long. CDR3 residues: CASGLGGANHGQYF. The sequenced CDR3 bases are TGCGCCAGCGGCCTAGGGGGCGCGAATCATGGT.

As to this clone: The read ends 3 residues early relative to the CDR3; the germline J gene fills the gap. The chain employs TRBV20-1 and TRBJ2-4; possible D gene TRBD2, 7 bases. V dropped 1 base and J dropped 7 bases, with 17 bases sitting between them. The CDR3 covers 15 residues. The germline V gene encodes CDR1 DFQATT and CDR2 SNEGSKA (reference sequence). The CDR3 loop is CSARGGGAKGNIQYF. CDR3 bases read: TGCAGTGCTAGAGGGGGGGGCGCAAAAGGGAACATT.

As to this clone: The CDR3 is cut off 3 residues early in the read; its end comes from the germline J gene. The chain is built from TRBV19 and TRBJ2-7, with 7 bases aligning to TRBD2. This CDR3 is built from 13 residues. V was clipped by 10 bases and J by 6 bases; unmatched bases: 12. Germline CDR1 reads LNHDA; CDR2 reads SQIVND (reference sequence). The part of the CDR3 DNA that was read is TGTGCCACCCGATTTAGGGGAGGGGCCGAG. Protein: CATRFRGGAE. In full, the CDR3 is CATRFRGGAEQYF.

The CDR3 DNA, read in part, is TGCAGCGTTGAAGGGGGCAGCGGGGGGTGGGATACG. It is translated as CSVEGGSGGWDT. The whole CDR3 region reads CSVEGGSGGWDTQYF. The chain joins TRBV29-1 to TRBJ2-3; 9 bases align to TRBD2. The read gets to within 3 residues of the CDR3 end, and the germline J gene fills in the rest. This CDR3 has 15 amino acids. Germline V CDR1 and CDR2: SQVTM, ANQGSEA. V trimming: 1 base; J trimming: 6 bases; junction bases outside the gene matches: 8.

On this clone: Read coverage stops 3 residues before the CDR3 terminus; the germline J gene supplies the remainder. This sequence joins TRBV20-1 and TRBJ2-1; the match to TRBD2 covers 8 bases. The CDR3 is 16 residues long. Germline CDR1 reads DFQATT; CDR2 reads SNEGSKA (reference sequence). Trimming at V came to 0 bases and at J to 7 bases, leaving 11 bases not matched to a gene. The DNA read from the CDR3 is TGCAGTGCTAGAGATGAAGTTCGGGGGGGGTTGAATGAG. Translation: CSARDEVRGGLNE. The whole CDR3 reads CSARDEVRGGLNEQFF.

Concerning this clone itself: The read ends 3 residues shy of where the CDR3 ends; the end is completed using the germline J gene. The chain carries TRBV19 and TRBJ2-3, with D unclear. Germline CDR1 is LNHDA and CDR2 is SQIVND (reference sequence). There are 12 residues in the CDR3. Trimming left V 9 bases short and J 8 bases short, with 15 bases between. The CDR3 bases that were read are TGTGCCAGCACAAAGGTTGGTGGTACG. Residues: CASTKVGGT. The CDR3 reads in full as CASTKVGGTQYF. The full variable domain, in which reference TRBV19 and TRBJ2-3 provide the parts outside the CDR3, is DGGITQSPKYLFRKEGQNVTLSCEQNLNHDAMYWYRQDPGQGLRLIYYSQIVNDFQKGDIAEGYSVSREKKESFPLTVTSAQKNPTAFYLCASTKVGGTQYFGPGTRLTVL.

The CDR3 bases that were read are TGCAGTGCTAGAGAGGGCCGTCCGGGAGGGGGCTACAATGAG. It codes for CSAREGRPGGGYNE. The whole CDR3 protein reads CSAREGRPGGGYNEQFF. The gene calls are TRBV20-1 and TRBJ2-1; 8 nucleotides match TRBD2. The read falls 3 residues short of the CDR3 end, and the missing part is taken from the germline J gene. Germline CDR1 DFQATT, CDR2 SNEGSKA (reference sequence). Trimming cost V 0 bases and J 3 bases; bases outside gene matches: 10. There are 17 residues in the CDR3.

Comment on this clone: The read stops 3 residues short of the end of the CDR3; the missing end is completed from the germline J gene. This chain joins TRBV5-1 and TRBJ2-2, with TRBD1 identical over 9 bases. Germline V CDR1 and CDR2: SGHRS, YFSETQ. The CDR3 covers 16 residues. V shed 0 bases and J 4 bases; nucleotides not matched to a gene: 4. The DNA read from the CDR3 is TGCGCCAGCAGCTTGGACGGGACAGGGCCCACCGGGGAG. The encoded protein is CASSLDGTGPTGE. The whole CDR3 protein is CASSLDGTGPTGELFF.